This T cell receptor (beta chain) was documented in a study of CD8 T cells in Susac syndrome (dated by TCRdb to about 2019). Regarding the complete study: Repertoire sequencing was used to test whether CD8+ T cell activation and differentiation in Susac syndrome was antigen driven. Clonality of the CD8+ T cell repertoire was compared between more than 10 healthy donors, approximately 14 Susac syndrome patients and fewer than 16 multiple sclerosis patients. Findings and caveats that apply to the study as a whole: The study acknowledged that relatively few individuals were included in the TCR sequencing and HLA analysis.

As to this clonotype: Its antigen is still unknown. Base qualities are not at hand, and no much larger clone is one base apart.

Peripheral blood CD8+ and CD4+ T cells from healthy donors, Susac syndrome patients and multiple sclerosis patients were profiled using high-throughput TCR beta sequencing. Treatment-naive patients with stable or active relapsing-remitting disease fulfilling revised McDonald criteria were used as multiple sclerosis controls. Bulk CD8+ and CD4+ T cells were purified by magnetic negative isolation, while CD8+ TEMRA cells were enriched using FACS. Blood was drawn into EDTA tubes, processed within 24 hours, and PBMCs were isolated by density gradient centrifugation. PBMCs destined for TCR sequencing were cryopreserved in liquid nitrogen and later thawed in a 37 °C water bath. The sorted or isolated CD4+, CD8+ and CD8+ TEMRA cells had a purity of 90% or higher. RNA was extracted using the RNeasy kit, and about 0.45 to 1 ug of the RNA was reverse transcribed with random hexamers. The immunoSEQ multiplex PCR assay, covering 54 Vbeta and 13 Jbeta segments, was used to amplify TCR beta CDR3 regions. PCR amplification bias was corrected using a synthetic template baseline for primer optimization and computational correction. The study's processing was this. Reads were annotated to V, D and J genes per IMGT and analyzed with immunoSEQ Analyzer, keeping only productive sequences. To calculate clonality, Shannon entropy was normalized by log2 of the number of productive unique sequences and then subtracted from one. For each patient and control, public and private clones were evaluated among the 100 most prevalent clones. Clones were defined as Susac-specific if absent from the healthy and MS cohorts, from 1052 published viral clones and from other ImmuneACCESS disease sequences. TCRdb trimmed the raw reads at Q25, called clones with MiXCR and kept productive beta chains. Each entry merges the rows of one CDR3 protein and shows their most common DNA and genes. TCRdb's processing, not the authors' own work, is the source of the V and J calls. For this sample there are roughly 120,000 distinct CDR3 sequences; about 92% appear just once. Roughly 0.32% of the sample is held by the ten biggest clonotypes.

V gives up 1 base and J gives up 3 bases, and the segment between their germline ends measures 7 bases. Taken from the germline V gene (reference sequence), the CDR1 and CDR2 loops are SEHNR and FQNEAQ. The CDR3 contains 14 residues, cysteine and phenylalanine counted. Just CDR3 DNA is preserved here, 42 bases in frame from base 1. What was sequenced was CD8+ T cells from PBMCs. The sequence came from a human donor with multiple sclerosis. The receptor chain draws on TRBV7-9 and TRBJ2-1; the D gene cannot be named for sure. CDR3 protein: CASSLEPSYNEQFF. The DNA is as follows: TGTGCCAGCAGCTTAGAGCCTAGCTACAATGAGCAGTTCTTC. Extended through the reference TRBV7-9 and TRBJ2-1 proteins, this CDR3 yields the full variable domain: DTGVSQNPRHKITKRGQNVTFRCDPISEHNRLYWYRQTLGQGPEFLTYFQNEAQLEKSRLLSDRFSAERPKGSFSTLEIQRTEQGDSAMYLCASSLEPSYNEQFFGPGTRLTVL.